The entry below gives a single T cell receptor (beta chain) sequence along with its context. These data originate in a study of control samples from healthy donors and cancer patients. Here immunoSEQ multiplex PCR was the method, and the copy in TCRdb shows in-frame clones only, minus some. Found here are 130,000 to 150,000 clones, roughly 94% of them singletons; the top ten hold about 14%. CDR1 and CDR2 from the germline V gene are SGHNT and YYREEE (reference sequence). The length of the CDR3 is 13 residues. The ends lost 4 bases at V and 4 bases at J; junction bases unmatched: 4. The V and J genes are TRBV5-4 and TRBJ2-5; 7 positions match TRBD1. What was sequenced was PBMCs. This receptor was taken from a man between 60 and 75 years old with colorectal cancer. This CDR3 is CASSLTGVETQYF. The CDR3 nucleotides read TGTGCCAGCAGCCTTACAGGGGTAGAGACCCAGTACTTC.